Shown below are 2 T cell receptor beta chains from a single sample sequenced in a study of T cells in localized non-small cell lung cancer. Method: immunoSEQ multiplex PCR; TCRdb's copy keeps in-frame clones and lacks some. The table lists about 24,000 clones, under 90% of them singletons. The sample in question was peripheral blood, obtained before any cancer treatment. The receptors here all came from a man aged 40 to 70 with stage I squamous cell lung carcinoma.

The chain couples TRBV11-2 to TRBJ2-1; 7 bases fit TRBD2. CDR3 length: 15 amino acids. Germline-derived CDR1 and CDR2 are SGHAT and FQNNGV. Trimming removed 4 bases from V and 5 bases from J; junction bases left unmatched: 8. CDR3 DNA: TGTGCCAGCAGCTCCCTCCGGGCGGGGGACAATGAGCAGTTCTTC. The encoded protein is CASSSLRAGDNEQFF. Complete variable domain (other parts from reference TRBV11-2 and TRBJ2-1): EAGVAQSPRYKIIEKRQSVAFWCNPISGHATLYWYQQILGQGPKLLIQFQNNGVVDDSQLPKDRFSAERLKGVDSTLKIQPAKLEDSAVYLCASSSLRAGDNEQFFGPGTRLTVL.

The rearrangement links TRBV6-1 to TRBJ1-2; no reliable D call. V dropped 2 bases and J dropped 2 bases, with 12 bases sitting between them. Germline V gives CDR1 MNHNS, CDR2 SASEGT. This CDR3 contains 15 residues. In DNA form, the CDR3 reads TGTGCCAGCAGTGAACCGGGAGTCGCCAACTATGGCTACACCTTC. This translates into CASSEPGVANYGYTF.